The rows below give T cell receptor beta chains drawn from one sample of a study of T cell repertoires in cytomegalovirus infection. Antigens of these TCRs are unknown. Each CDR3 protein gets one entry after TCRdb re-called the reads with MiXCR. This sample has 700,000 to 900,000 distinct CDR3 sequences; approximately 32% occur once, and the top ten carry around 14%. Sequencing used cultured CD8+ T cells from PBMCs, obtained from culture after CMV antigen stimulation. Receptor source: a human donor in good health (CMV status not recorded). Some clones in this sample may be carry-over from other donors' samples. Each CDR3 is given with its conserved first and last residue. A D gene is named only where the DNA matches it firmly. Clone size, where shown, is once, few, many, or a class for clones that have expanded.

DNA,CDR3,V,J,size,D
TGCAGTGCTAGCGTGGCGGAAGAAGAGACCCAGTACTTC,CSASVAEEETQYF,TRBV20-1,TRBJ2-5,once,-
TGTGCCAGCAGTTACGGACAGGGGGTGGTCTATTATGAGCAGTTCTTC,CASSYGQGVVYYEQFF,TRBV6-2/TRBV6-3,TRBJ2-1,few,TRBD1
TGTGCCAGCAGTTCCCGGACAGGGCAAACCTACGAGCAGTACTTC,CASSSRTGQTYEQYF,TRBV27,TRBJ2-7,-,TRBD1
TGTGCCAGCAGTTCAGGACTGGGAGGGATGAACACTGAAGCTTTCTTT,CASSSGLGGMNTEAFF,TRBV2,TRBJ1-1,-,-
TGTGCCAGCAGCCCGACAGGGGGAAACTCGGAGACCCAGTACTTC,CASSPTGGNSETQYF,TRBV9,TRBJ2-5,-,TRBD1
TGTGCCAGCAGTCCTTTATCCCCCGGGGAGCTGTTTTTT,CASSPLSPGELFF,TRBV27,TRBJ2-2,-,-
TGTGCCAGCAGTCCCTACCGGGACACTGAAGAGACCCAGTACTTC,CASSPYRDTEETQYF,TRBV28,TRBJ2-5,-,-
TGTGCCAGCAGACCCGATTACGGCGGGCTAAACACCGGGGAGCTGTTTTTT,CASRPDYGGLNTGELFF,TRBV27,TRBJ2-2,few,-
TGTGCCAGCAGTTTATCGGGCTTGGTGGGTGAAAAACTGTTTTTT,CASSLSGLVGEKLFF,TRBV27,TRBJ1-4,few,-
TGTGCCACCAGTGCCCCCCAAGGGATCTCCTACGAGCAGTACTTC,CATSAPQGISYEQYF,TRBV24-1,TRBJ2-7,-,-
TGTGCCAGCAGTTACGACGGGGGCAGTAACCCAGATACGCAGTATTTT,CASSYDGGSNPDTQYF,TRBV6-5,TRBJ2-3,-,-
TGTGCCAGCAGCTTAGACGATAGCGGGGGGCCAGGTGTAGATACGCAGTATTTT,CASSLDDSGGPGVDTQYF,TRBV7-6,TRBJ2-3,few,TRBD2
TGTGCCAGCAACGACCGGACAGCCTATAATTCACCCCTCCACTTT,CASNDRTAYNSPLHF,TRBV27,TRBJ1-6,-,-
TGTGCCAGCAGCCAAGATCCAGGTACCTACAATGAGCAGTTCTTC,CASSQDPGTYNEQFF,TRBV3-1,TRBJ2-1,few,-
TGTGCCAGCAGCTACTCGACTAGCGGGGGATACCACAATGAGCAGTTCTTC,CASSYSTSGGYHNEQFF,TRBV7-6,TRBJ2-1,-,TRBD2
TGTGCCAGCAGCTCCGTTGGCGAAGCGGGGGGGTTGGGGGGTACGCAGTATTTT,CASSSVGEAGGLGGTQYF,TRBV28,TRBJ2-3,few,TRBD2
TGTGCCAGCAGCTTAACGGGGGGGCGAGGCACCGGGGAGCTGTTTTTT,CASSLTGGRGTGELFF,TRBV7-9,TRBJ2-2,many,TRBD2
TGTGCCAGCAGCCTACTGATTGACAGGGCAAACTATGGCTACACCTTC,CASSLLIDRANYGYTF,TRBV6-6,TRBJ1-2,-,TRBD1
TGTGCCAGCAGCTCTTGGACAGACCCCTACGAGCAGTACTTC,CASSSWTDPYEQYF,TRBV11-2,TRBJ2-7,-,-
TGTGCCAGCAGTAGACAGGGGACGAGCTCCTATAATTCACCCCTCCACTTT,CASSRQGTSSYNSPLHF,TRBV6-1,TRBJ1-6,few,TRBD1
TGTGCCAGCAGCATAAATCGGGGGGGCACTGAAGCTTTCTTT,CASSINRGGTEAFF,TRBV7-2,TRBJ1-1,-,-
TGTGCCAGCAGTTACGTCGGGGCAGGTCCCTACAATGAGCAGTTCTTC,CASSYVGAGPYNEQFF,TRBV6-2/TRBV6-3,TRBJ2-1,few,-
TGTGCCAGCAGCTTAGGAGGGACGAAGGAGACCCAGTACTTC,CASSLGGTKETQYF,TRBV7-9,TRBJ2-5,many,-
TGCGCCAGCAGCCAACCGTCCGGACTAAAACGGGGCACAGATACGCAGTATTTT,CASSQPSGLKRGTDTQYF,TRBV4-1,TRBJ2-3,-,-
TGTGCCAGCAGCCGGAGGACAGGGGTAACCGGGGAGCTGTTTTTT,CASSRRTGVTGELFF,TRBV4-2,TRBJ2-2,few,TRBD1
TGTGCCAGCAGCCAAGACTCGACTAGCGCCGAGACCCAGTACTTC,CASSQDSTSAETQYF,TRBV3-1,TRBJ2-5,-,TRBD2
TGCGCCAGCAGTGAGTCGATCACTAGCAATCAGCCCCAGCATTTT,CASSESITSNQPQHF,TRBV10-2,TRBJ1-5,-,-
TGTGCCAGCAGCTTAAGCCAACTAGCCATCTCTAGCACAGATACGCAGTATTTT,CASSLSQLAISSTDTQYF,TRBV7-2,TRBJ2-3,many,-
TGTGCCAGCAGTTCCATGGACAGAAGCTACACCTTC,CASSSMDRSYTF,TRBV7-6,TRBJ1-2,-,-
TGTGCCAGCAGCTTAATGGGACAGGGTAACGGTGAGCAGTTCTTC,CASSLMGQGNGEQFF,TRBV11-3,TRBJ2-1,many,TRBD1
TGTGCCAGTAGTATTACTCAATACAGGGGTGGCTATGGCTACACCTTC,CASSITQYRGGYGYTF,TRBV19,TRBJ1-2,few,TRBD1
TGTGCCAGCAGTGGGTTTCAAACTAGGGACAGACCGACCCGATCCTACAATGAGCAGTTCTTC,CASSGFQTRDRPTRSYNEQFF,TRBV25-1,TRBJ2-1,-,TRBD1
TGTGCCAGCAGCCCAACGACAGGGAAGTCCTACAATGAGCAGTTCTTC,CASSPTTGKSYNEQFF,TRBV7-3,TRBJ2-1,few,TRBD1
TGTGCCTCGTCGGACAGAAGTTCTACAATTGAGCAGTTCTTC,CASSDRSSTIEQFF,TRBV6-2/TRBV6-3,TRBJ2-1,few,-
TGTGCCAGCAGTTTCTTCAGCGGCGAGATTTCTGAAAAACTGTTTTTT,CASSFFSGEISEKLFF,TRBV12-3/TRBV12-4,TRBJ1-4,few,-
TGTGCCAGCAGCTCGCGGGACAGGGATACAGATACGCAGTATTTT,CASSSRDRDTDTQYF,TRBV11-3,TRBJ2-3,-,TRBD1
TGTGCCAGCAGTTTTGATAGGGGTCGCACCGGGGAGCTGTTTTTT,CASSFDRGRTGELFF,TRBV28,TRBJ2-2,-,-
TGTGCCAGCAGCTTTGGGGGAGACAGTTACATGAACACTGAAGCTTTCTTT,CASSFGGDSYMNTEAFF,TRBV5-5,TRBJ1-1,-,-
TGTGCCATCAGTGAGTCGAACGGGGACACCATATATTTT,CAISESNGDTIYF,TRBV10-3,TRBJ1-3,-,-
TGTGCCAGTAGCGACTCTTTGACAGGGGGACCGAACACTGAAGCTTTCTTT,CASSDSLTGGPNTEAFF,TRBV19,TRBJ1-1,-,TRBD1
TGTGCCAGCAGGAGGTTGGGCGTTCATAACTATGGCTACACCTTC,CASRRLGVHNYGYTF,TRBV12-3/TRBV12-4,TRBJ1-2,few,-
TGTGCCAGCAGCTTAGATTTGAGGGGATCGCACGGCTACACCTTC,CASSLDLRGSHGYTF,TRBV7-9,TRBJ1-2,few,-
TGTGCCAGCAGAGGTGAGGGAAGCACTGAAGCTTTCTTT,CASRGEGSTEAFF,TRBV12-3/TRBV12-4,TRBJ1-1,many,-
TGTGCCAGCAGCTTAAAGGGACAGAAATACGAGCAGTACTTC,CASSLKGQKYEQYF,TRBV7-9,TRBJ2-7,-,TRBD1
TGTGCCAGCAGTCTGAGCGGGACTAGCGGGACCAGCACAGATACGCAGTATTTT,CASSLSGTSGTSTDTQYF,TRBV12-3/TRBV12-4,TRBJ2-3,few,TRBD2
TGTGCCAGCAGTAGAGGGGGAGGGGACAATCAGCCCCAGCATTTT,CASSRGGGDNQPQHF,TRBV9,TRBJ1-5,-,-
TGTGCCACCAATGGGGGAGGGGGGAAAGCTTTCTTT,CATNGGGGKAFF,TRBV2,TRBJ1-1,once,-
TGCGCCAGCAGCCAAGATCCCGTAGTCACTGAAGCTTTCTTT,CASSQDPVVTEAFF,TRBV4-3,TRBJ1-1,-,-
TGTGCCTCTAGCGGGGTGTACAAAGGGGAGCTGTTTTTT,CASSGVYKGELFF,TRBV27,TRBJ2-2,-,TRBD2
TGTGCCAGCAGCGGGACAGGGGGACCTGAAGCTTTCTTT,CASSGTGGPEAFF,TRBV7-9,TRBJ1-1,-,TRBD1
TGTGCCAGCAGCACCGGTGGACGGAATCCTTTTGTTAACTATGGCTACACCTTC,CASSTGGRNPFVNYGYTF,TRBV12-3/TRBV12-4,TRBJ1-2,-,-
TGTGCCAGCAGTTACCCTTCCGCGACTGGATCGGGCACTGAAGCTTTCTTT,CASSYPSATGSGTEAFF,TRBV6-9,TRBJ1-1,-,-
TGTGCCAGCAGCCTCCGGGGACAGGGCCGGAGGTATGGCTACACCTTC,CASSLRGQGRRYGYTF,TRBV7-6,TRBJ1-2,-,TRBD1
TGTGCCAGCAGTTTCCCTAGCGAGGGAGAGAACACAGATACGCAGTATTTT,CASSFPSEGENTDTQYF,TRBV28,TRBJ2-3,few,-